A selection of T cell receptor beta chains follows, all from one sample in a study of regulatory T cells in long-lasting Graves disease. TCRdb itself ran the multiplex PCR reads through MiXCR, one entry per CDR3 protein. Here the sample spans 350,000 to 550,000 distinct CDR3 sequences, roughly 15% being singletons. The data were also submitted as part of a second study, on T cells in Graves' hyperthyroidism and ophthalmopathy.

The sequences come from peripheral blood mononuclear cells (PBMCs), collected at new diagnosis, from a patient treated with antithyroid drugs. The origin of the receptors is a woman between 18 and 29 years old with Graves disease. CDR3s include the opening cysteine and the closing phenylalanine or tryptophan. The D gene is left open where the match is weak. Size is omitted from some rows. Given values are once, few, many or a class for expanded clones.

v_gene,d_gene,abundance,j_gene,CDR3aa,CDR3nt
TRBV20-1,TRBD1,few,TRBJ2-1,CSAENRDRGDNEQFF,TGCAGTGCCGAGAACCGGGACAGGGGCGACAATGAGCAGTTCTTC
TRBV18,-,few,TRBJ2-2,CASSELVTGELFF,TGTGCCAGCTCGGAACTAGTAACCGGGGAGCTGTTTTTT
TRBV14,TRBD2,few,TRBJ2-3,CASSQDRSAGEIISTDTQYF,TGTGCCAGCAGCCAAGATCGCTCAGCGGGAGAAATAATTAGCACAGATACGCAGTATTTT
TRBV30,TRBD1,-,TRBJ1-4,CAWSVRQGWGEKLFF,TGTGCCTGGAGTGTAAGACAGGGTTGGGGTGAAAAACTGTTTTTT
TRBV5-1,-,-,TRBJ1-6,CASSLAIGDSPLHF,TGCGCCAGCAGCTTGGCCATCGGAGATTCACCCCTCCACTTT
TRBV9,-,-,TRBJ1-2,CASSIDDGFYGYTF,TGTGCCAGCAGCATAGATGACGGATTCTATGGCTACACCTTC
TRBV9,TRBD2,-,TRBJ2-7,CASSVGTSGPDGFTYEQYF,TGTGCCAGCAGCGTGGGGACTAGCGGGCCCGACGGCTTCACCTACGAGCAGTACTTC
TRBV28,-,many,TRBJ2-1,CASSRDSHNEQFF,TGTGCCAGCAGCCGCGACTCCCACAATGAGCAGTTCTTC
TRBV20-1,TRBD2,-,TRBJ2-1,CSARDVSGRLGNEQFF,TGCAGTGCTAGAGATGTCAGCGGGAGGCTGGGGAATGAGCAGTTCTTC
TRBV2,-,many,TRBJ2-1,CASSSQGASYNEQFF,TGTGCCAGCAGTTCTCAGGGAGCTTCCTACAATGAGCAGTTCTTC
TRBV28,TRBD1,many,TRBJ2-7,CASSFASGGTYEQYF,TGTGCCAGCAGTTTTGCGTCAGGGGGTACCTACGAGCAGTACTTC
TRBV20-1,TRBD2,many,TRBJ2-1,CSADSAGGPNEQFF,TGCAGTGCAGACTCGGCGGGAGGCCCTAATGAGCAGTTCTTC
TRBV4-2,TRBD1,once,TRBJ1-1,CASSQAGTANTEAFF,TGTGCCAGCAGCCAAGCGGGGACAGCGAACACTGAAGCTTTCTTT
TRBV10-3,-,few,TRBJ2-2,CAISERRTVNTGELFF,TGTGCCATCAGTGAACGTAGGACAGTGAACACCGGGGAGCTGTTTTTT
TRBV20-1,TRBD1,many,TRBJ2-7,CSARPGQASSYEQYF,TGCAGTGCTAGGCCGGGACAGGCGAGCTCCTACGAGCAGTACTTC
TRBV7-2,-,few,TRBJ2-7,CASSPSSTPLRGSYEQYF,TGTGCCAGCAGCCCGAGCAGCACCCCACTCAGGGGAAGCTACGAGCAGTACTTC
TRBV19,-,-,TRBJ2-1,CASSIQGGLVGSYNEQFF,TGTGCCAGTAGTATTCAGGGTGGTTTGGTGGGGTCCTACAATGAGCAGTTCTTC
TRBV6-5,TRBD2,-,TRBJ2-7,CASSYSRETDEQYF,TGTGCCAGCAGTTACTCGCGGGAGACAGACGAGCAGTACTTC
TRBV18,TRBD2,-,TRBJ2-2,CASSRLGTTSGRTGELFF,TGTGCCAGCTCACGGCTTGGAACGACTAGCGGGCGCACCGGGGAGCTGTTTTTT
TRBV6-1,-,many,TRBJ2-7,CASLRGAGRNEQYF,TGTGCCAGCCTTCGGGGCGCAGGCAGGAACGAGCAGTACTTC
TRBV12-3/TRBV12-4,TRBD1,-,TRBJ1-5,CASSSRVGTGYIQPQHF,TGTGCCAGCAGTTCGAGGGTGGGGACAGGGTATATTCAGCCCCAGCATTTT
TRBV12-3/TRBV12-4,-,-,TRBJ2-7,CASSFIRSPIYEQYF,TGTGCCAGCAGTTTTATTCGCTCCCCAATCTACGAGCAGTACTTC
TRBV20-1,TRBD1,few,TRBJ2-2,CSPTGVGGELFF,TGCAGTCCGACAGGGGTCGGCGGGGAGCTGTTTTTT
TRBV6-4,-,few,TRBJ2-7,CASSEVPYEQYF,TGTGCCAGCAGTGAGGTCCCCTACGAGCAGTACTTC
TRBV28,TRBD1,many,TRBJ1-2,CASSRDRGYGYTF,TGTGCCAGCAGCCGGGACAGGGGATATGGCTACACCTTC
TRBV29-1,-,-,TRBJ2-2,CSVDSGIAGELFF,TGCAGCGTTGATTCCGGGATCGCCGGGGAGCTGTTTTTT
TRBV2,TRBD2,-,TRBJ2-7,CASNGKGGAPPYEQYF,TGTGCCAGCAACGGGAAGGGAGGGGCCCCCCCCTACGAGCAGTACTTC
TRBV28,-,many,TRBJ1-5,CASSFGVSNQPQHF,TGTGCCAGCAGTTTCGGAGTTAGCAATCAGCCCCAGCATTTT
TRBV20-1,TRBD1,-,TRBJ1-2,CSARPGQGGYGYTF,TGCAGTGCTAGACCGGGACAGGGAGGCTATGGCTACACCTTC
TRBV12-3/TRBV12-4,TRBD2,many,TRBJ2-1,CASSLPSAGGPLNEQFF,TGTGCCAGCAGTTTGCCCTCGGCGGGAGGGCCCCTCAATGAGCAGTTCTTC
TRBV5-1,-,few,TRBJ2-2,CASSLKDSYTGELFF,TGCGCCAGCAGCTTGAAGGACTCTTACACCGGGGAGCTGTTTTTT
TRBV5-1,TRBD1,-,TRBJ1-2,CASRAGTGAGYTF,TGCGCCAGCAGGGCCGGGACAGGGGCTGGCTACACCTTC
TRBV7-6,TRBD1,many,TRBJ2-4,CASSGDSQNIQYF,TGTGCCAGCAGCGGGGACAGCCAAAACATTCAGTACTTC
TRBV6-9,-,many,TRBJ2-7,CASSYIGGSYEQYF,TGTGCCAGCAGTTACATTGGGGGATCCTACGAGCAGTACTTC
TRBV20-1,TRBD2,many,TRBJ2-7,CSARTGLVYEQYF,TGCAGTGCTAGGACGGGACTAGTTTACGAGCAGTACTTC
TRBV29-1,TRBD1,few,TRBJ2-3,CSVATQGADTQYF,TGCAGCGTTGCGACTCAGGGGGCAGATACGCAGTATTTT
TRBV3-1,-,-,TRBJ2-2,CASSQEFGTYTGELFF,TGTGCCAGCAGCCAGGAATTCGGGACCTACACCGGGGAGCTGTTTTTT
TRBV28,-,-,TRBJ2-1,CASGSGAEQFF,TGTGCCAGCGGCTCGGGGGCTGAGCAGTTCTTC
TRBV29-1,-,-,TRBJ1-5,CSVSTGLNNQPQHF,TGCAGCGTTTCCACAGGGTTAAACAATCAGCCCCAGCATTTT
TRBV28,TRBD1,many,TRBJ2-7,CASSTRQGSFIYEQYF,TGTGCCAGCAGTACCCGACAGGGAAGTTTTATCTACGAGCAGTACTTC
TRBV18,TRBD1,few,TRBJ1-5,CASSPGGQSNQPQHF,TGTGCCAGCTCACCCGGGGGACAGAGCAATCAGCCCCAGCATTTT
TRBV13,-,-,TRBJ2-7,CASSQDPGPYEQYF,TGTGCCAGCAGCCAGGACCCGGGGCCCTACGAGCAGTACTTC
TRBV14,TRBD1,-,TRBJ2-5,CASSQVDRGWQETQYF,TGTGCCAGCAGCCAAGTGGACAGGGGTTGGCAAGAGACCCAGTACTTC
TRBV7-9,TRBD2,many,TRBJ2-1,CASSFFPREVAYNEQFF,TGTGCCAGCAGCTTTTTCCCCCGGGAGGTCGCCTACAATGAGCAGTTCTTC
TRBV7-9,-,many,TRBJ1-1,CASSLGSGWDTEAFF,TGTGCCAGCAGCTTAGGTTCAGGGTGGGACACTGAAGCTTTCTTT
TRBV7-9,-,many,TRBJ1-5,CASSLSNQPQHF,TGTGCCAGCAGCTTAAGCAATCAGCCCCAGCATTTT
TRBV27,TRBD2,many,TRBJ2-7,CASSDTPAGLYEQYF,TGTGCCAGCAGTGACACCCCAGCGGGACTCTACGAGCAGTACTTC
TRBV15,TRBD2,few,TRBJ2-5,CATSRGGIRETQYF,TGTGCCACCAGTCGGGGGGGGATTCGGGAGACCCAGTACTTC